This is a list of T cell receptor beta chains from one sample in a study of T-cell memory formation after mild COVID-19. TCRdb re-analysed the 5' RACE reads in MiXCR, keeping a single row per CDR3 protein. The sample lists just over 300,000 distinct CDR3 sequences; roughly 19% were seen once. The material sequenced was PBMCs or a T cell subset sorted from them (not recorded which). These receptors originate from a man between 18 and 29 years old who had mild COVID-19 (a few samples of this study predate the infection). Cell type and time point are not known. Both conserved end residues are trimmed from each CDR3.

11	TRBV5-1	TRBJ2-3	ASSYQGADTQY
11	TRBV15	TRBJ1-2	ATSRETGYGYT
13	TRBV5-1	TRBJ2-7	ASSLFGGPSYEQY
14	TRBV7-2	TRBJ2-1	ASSSPPSGGTHEQF
13	TRBV9	TRBJ2-1	ASSGGGQGMDEQF
10	TRBV6-6	TRBJ2-5	ASSPEQETQY
13	TRBV20-1	TRBJ2-5	SASPASGASETQY
13	TRBV5-1	TRBJ1-6	ASSSGTGDNSPLH
12	TRBV6-5	TRBJ2-1	ASSYGQGRNEQF
11	TRBV7-9	TRBJ1-6	ASSFSQDSPLH
13	TRBV29-1	TRBJ2-1	SVVQRGLPLNEQF
11	TRBV20-1	TRBJ2-5	SAHRAWGETQY
9	TRBV20-1	TRBJ2-5	SAGSAGAQY
11	TRBV12-3/TRBV12-4	TRBJ1-2	ASSPWDAGGYT
13	TRBV27	TRBJ2-6	ASSLEGTGANVLT
16	TRBV18	TRBJ2-5	ASSPPDHRGQLQETQY
15	TRBV5-1	TRBJ2-2	ASSLYGPDRNTGELF
12	TRBV7-8	TRBJ1-1	ASRKGQGGTEAF
14	TRBV7-2	TRBJ1-2	ASSLSRGELNYGYT
13	TRBV5-1	TRBJ1-1	ASSLRGGRDTEAF
14	TRBV11-2	TRBJ2-7	ASTVASLGGSYEQY
12	TRBV12-3/TRBV12-4	TRBJ1-5	ASSFDPGGQPQH
11	TRBV7-3	TRBJ2-2	ASSSSSTGELF
13	TRBV11-2	TRBJ2-3	ASSLQRGGKDTQY
13	TRBV5-1	TRBJ2-7	ASSSSTGGFYEQY
8	TRBV28	TRBJ2-3	ASSLNTQY
11	TRBV6-5	TRBJ1-2	ASSLGLSGGYT
9	TRBV30	TRBJ2-7	AWENPYEQY
12	TRBV7-6	TRBJ2-5	ASSFRGQQETQY
13	TRBV7-9	TRBJ1-2	ASSFAQVGGYGYS
12	TRBV18	TRBJ1-6	ASSSTLGNSPLH
16	TRBV4-2	TRBJ1-6	ASSQEGQGVSGNSPLH
12	TRBV24-1	TRBJ2-3	ATSDPAGTDTQY
14	TRBV4-1	TRBJ2-1	ASSHPTRASRNEQF
13	TRBV5-1	TRBJ2-1	ASSLAGGALNEQF
14	TRBV6-5	TRBJ2-1	ASSYELIRGLGEQF
10	TRBV4-1	TRBJ2-1	ASSHIIGEQF
13	TRBV10-3	TRBJ2-7	AISAGQGDTYEQY
12	TRBV6-5	TRBJ1-2	ASSYDGALYGYT
13	TRBV18	TRBJ2-1	ASSPPDGNYNEQF
11	TRBV6-5	TRBJ1-1	ASSHRDRVEAF
12	TRBV12-3/TRBV12-4	TRBJ2-3	ASARDFRGDTQY
14	TRBV7-9	TRBJ1-1	ASSSPPHSGDTEAF
13	TRBV20-1	TRBJ2-2	SATRTGVITGELF
11	TRBV7-9	TRBJ1-1	ASSLGGVGEAF
11	TRBV6-1	TRBJ2-2	ASRVPNTGELF
13	TRBV5-6	TRBJ2-3	ASSFVSPGTDTQY
11	TRBV6-5	TRBJ1-1	ASSYMGDTEAF
12	TRBV7-9	TRBJ2-5	ASSRRQFQETQY
11	TRBV27	TRBJ2-7	ASSFTQPYEQY
9	TRBV29-1	TRBJ2-1	SVRVYNEQF
14	TRBV9	TRBJ2-5	ASSVDSGQGKETQY